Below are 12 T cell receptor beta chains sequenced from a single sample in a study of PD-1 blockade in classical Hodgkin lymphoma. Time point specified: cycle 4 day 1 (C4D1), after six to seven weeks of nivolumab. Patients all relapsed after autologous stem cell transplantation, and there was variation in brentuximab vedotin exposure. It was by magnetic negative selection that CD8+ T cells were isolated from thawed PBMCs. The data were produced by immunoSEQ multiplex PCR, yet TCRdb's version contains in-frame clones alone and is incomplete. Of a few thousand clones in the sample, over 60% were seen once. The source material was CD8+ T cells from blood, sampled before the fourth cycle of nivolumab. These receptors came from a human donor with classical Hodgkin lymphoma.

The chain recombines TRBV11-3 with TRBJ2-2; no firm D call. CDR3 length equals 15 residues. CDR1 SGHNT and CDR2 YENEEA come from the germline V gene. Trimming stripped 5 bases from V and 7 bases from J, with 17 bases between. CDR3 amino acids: CASSSTFGPGGELFF. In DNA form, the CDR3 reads TGTGCCAGCAGCAGCACCTTTGGACCCGGCGGGGAGCTGTTTTTT.

As DNA, the CDR3 is TGCGCCAGCAGCCAAGGACTAGCGGGAGGGTTAGCCAAAAACATTCAGTACTTC. Its protein product is CASSQGLAGGLAKNIQYF. The chain links TRBV4-1 to TRBJ2-4, with TRBD2 matching 14 bases. Germline CDR1 reads MGHRA; CDR2 reads YSYEKL. The V and J ends lost 1 base and 0 bases, in that order; junction bases with no gene match: 2. CDR3 length: 18 amino acids.

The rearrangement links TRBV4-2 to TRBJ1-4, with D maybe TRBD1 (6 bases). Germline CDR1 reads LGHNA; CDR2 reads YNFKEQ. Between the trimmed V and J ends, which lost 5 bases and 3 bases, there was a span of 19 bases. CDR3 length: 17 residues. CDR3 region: CASSGEQGSTSNEKLFF. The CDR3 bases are TGTGCCAGCAGCGGAGAACAGGGAAGTACGTCTAATGAAAAACTGTTTTTT.

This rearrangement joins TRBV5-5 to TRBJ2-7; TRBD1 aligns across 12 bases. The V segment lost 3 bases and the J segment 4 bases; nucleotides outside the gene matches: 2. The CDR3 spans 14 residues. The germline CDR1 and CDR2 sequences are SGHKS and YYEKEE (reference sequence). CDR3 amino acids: CASSWGQGAYEQYV. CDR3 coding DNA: TGTGCCAGCAGCTGGGGACAGGGGGCGTACGAGCAGTACGTC.

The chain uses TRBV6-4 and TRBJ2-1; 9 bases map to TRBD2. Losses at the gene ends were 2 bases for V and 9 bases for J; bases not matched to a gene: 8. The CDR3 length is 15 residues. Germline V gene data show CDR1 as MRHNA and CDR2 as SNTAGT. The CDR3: CASSDRAGGDSEQFF. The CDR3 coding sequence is TGTGCCAGCAGTGACCGGGCGGGAGGGGACAGTGAGCAGTTCTTC.

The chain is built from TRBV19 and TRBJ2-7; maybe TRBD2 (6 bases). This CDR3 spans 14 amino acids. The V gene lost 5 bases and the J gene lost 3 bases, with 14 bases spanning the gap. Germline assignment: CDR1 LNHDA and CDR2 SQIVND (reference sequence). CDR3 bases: TGTGCCAGTAGTTCCTACGGGGGACGCTACGAGCAGTACTTC. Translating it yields CASSSYGGRYEQYF.

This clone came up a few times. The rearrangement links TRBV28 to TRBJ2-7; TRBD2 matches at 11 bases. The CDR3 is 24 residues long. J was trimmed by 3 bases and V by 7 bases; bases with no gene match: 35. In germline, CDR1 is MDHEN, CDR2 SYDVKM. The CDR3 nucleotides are TGTGCCAGCAACTCGTCCCCAAACAATAAACACATACTAGCGGGGGTGGCTGTTTACTACGAGCAGTACGTC. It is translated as CASNSSPNNKHILAGVAVYYEQYV.

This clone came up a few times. The CDR3 is CASSPPTESYGYTF. The CDR3 DNA is TGTGCCAGCTCACCACCTACAGAAAGCTATGGCTACACCTTC. This sequence joins TRBV18 and TRBJ1-2; D gene unclear. Germline values: CDR1 KGHSH, CDR2 LQKENI. This CDR3 has 14 residues. The V gene lost 0 bases and the J gene lost 4 bases, with 9 bases spanning the gap.

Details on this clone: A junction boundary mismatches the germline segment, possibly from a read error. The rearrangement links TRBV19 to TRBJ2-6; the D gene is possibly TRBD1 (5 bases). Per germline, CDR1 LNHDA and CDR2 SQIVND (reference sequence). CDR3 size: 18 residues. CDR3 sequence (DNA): TGTGCCAGTAGTTCGTACATAGACCACTACTCTGGGGCCAACGTTCTGACTTTC. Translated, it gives CASSSYIDHYSGANVLTF.

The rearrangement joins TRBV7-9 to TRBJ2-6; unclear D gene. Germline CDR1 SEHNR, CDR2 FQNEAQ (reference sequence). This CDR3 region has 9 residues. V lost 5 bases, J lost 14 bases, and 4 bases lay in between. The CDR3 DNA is TGTGCCAGCAGCCGCTTCCTGACTTTC. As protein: CASSRFLTF.

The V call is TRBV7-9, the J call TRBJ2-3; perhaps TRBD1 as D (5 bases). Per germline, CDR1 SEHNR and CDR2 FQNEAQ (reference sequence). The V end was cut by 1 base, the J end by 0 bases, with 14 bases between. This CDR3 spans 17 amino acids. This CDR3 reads CASSLGTYVPSTDTQYF. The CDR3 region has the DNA TGTGCCAGCAGCTTAGGGACATACGTTCCGAGCACAGATACGCAGTATTTT.

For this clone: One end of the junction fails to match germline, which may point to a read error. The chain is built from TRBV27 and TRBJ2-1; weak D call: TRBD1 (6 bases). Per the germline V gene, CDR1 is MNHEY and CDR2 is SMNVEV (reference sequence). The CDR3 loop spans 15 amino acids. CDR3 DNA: TGTGCCAGCAGTATATCGGGACACTCCTACAATGAGCAGTTCTTC. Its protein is CASSISGHSYNEQFF.